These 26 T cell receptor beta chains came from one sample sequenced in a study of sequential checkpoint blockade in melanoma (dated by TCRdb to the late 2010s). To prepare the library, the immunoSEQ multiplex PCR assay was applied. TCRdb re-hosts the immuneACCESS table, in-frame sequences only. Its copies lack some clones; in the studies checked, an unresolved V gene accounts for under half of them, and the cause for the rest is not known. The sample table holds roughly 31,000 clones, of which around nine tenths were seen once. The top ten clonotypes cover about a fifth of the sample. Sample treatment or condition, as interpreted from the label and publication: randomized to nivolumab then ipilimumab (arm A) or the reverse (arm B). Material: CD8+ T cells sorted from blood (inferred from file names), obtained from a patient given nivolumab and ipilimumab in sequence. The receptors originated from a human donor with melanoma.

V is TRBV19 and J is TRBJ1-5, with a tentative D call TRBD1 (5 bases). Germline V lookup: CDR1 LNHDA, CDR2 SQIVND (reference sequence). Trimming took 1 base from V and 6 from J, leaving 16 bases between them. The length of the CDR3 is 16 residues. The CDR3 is CASSIGAGTVLQPQHF. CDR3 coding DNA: TGTGCCAGTAGTATAGGCGCGGGGACGGTTCTTCAGCCCCAGCATTTT.

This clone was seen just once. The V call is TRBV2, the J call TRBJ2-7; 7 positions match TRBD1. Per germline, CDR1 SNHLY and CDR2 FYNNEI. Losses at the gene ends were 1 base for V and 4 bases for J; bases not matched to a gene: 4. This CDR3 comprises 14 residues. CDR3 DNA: TGTGCCAGCAGTGAAGGGACAGGACCTTACGAGCAGTACTTC. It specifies CASSEGTGPYEQYF.

The CDR3 region has the DNA TGTGCCAGCAGCCCCCTGGGACAGGGGGGCACAGATACGCAGTATTTT. Translation: CASSPLGQGGTDTQYF. This chain links TRBV11-2 with TRBJ2-3; 11 bases match TRBD1. The length of the CDR3 is 16 residues. Germline V gene lookup returns CDR1 SGHAT and CDR2 FQNNGV. The junction had 5 bases not matched to a gene; V was cut back by 5 bases and J by 1 base.

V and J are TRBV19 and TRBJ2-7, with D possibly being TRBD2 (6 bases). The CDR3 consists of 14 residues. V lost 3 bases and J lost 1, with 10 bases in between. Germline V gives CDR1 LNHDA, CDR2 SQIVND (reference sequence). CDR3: CASSIVRGSYEQYF. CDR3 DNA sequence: TGTGCCAGTAGTATTGTGCGGGGATCCTACGAGCAGTACTTC.

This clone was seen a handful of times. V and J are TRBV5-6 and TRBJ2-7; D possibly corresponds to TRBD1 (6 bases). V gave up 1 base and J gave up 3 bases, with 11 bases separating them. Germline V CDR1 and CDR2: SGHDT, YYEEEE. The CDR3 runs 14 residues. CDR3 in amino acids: CASSLTTGVYEQYF. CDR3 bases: TGTGCCAGCAGCTTGACGACAGGTGTCTACGAGCAGTACTTC.

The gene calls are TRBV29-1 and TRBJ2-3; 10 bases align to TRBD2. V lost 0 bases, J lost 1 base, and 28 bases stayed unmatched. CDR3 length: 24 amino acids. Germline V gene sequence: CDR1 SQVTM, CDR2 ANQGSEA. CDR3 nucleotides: TGCAGCGTTGAAGATCCTTTAACCGCGGGAGGGGCTAGCGGGAGTTCGGCGGGCACAGATACGCAGTATTTT. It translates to CSVEDPLTAGGASGSSAGTDTQYF.

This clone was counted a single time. In DNA form, the CDR3 reads TGTGCCAGCAGTTTCATACCGGGACAGCCTTCGTACTTC. Translation: CASSFIPGQPSYF. The rearrangement uses TRBV28 and TRBJ2-5, with 7 bases fitting TRBD1. In germline, CDR1 is MDHEN, CDR2 SYDVKM. The ends lost 3 bases at V and 13 bases at J; junction bases unmatched: 11. The CDR3 has 13 residues. The full variable domain, completed using reference TRBV28 and TRBJ2-5, is DVKVTQSSRYLVKRTGEKVFLECVQDMDHENMFWYRQDPGLGLRLIYFSYDVKMKEKGDIPEGYSVSREKKERFSLILESASTNQTSMYLCASSFIPGQPSYFGPGTRLLVL.

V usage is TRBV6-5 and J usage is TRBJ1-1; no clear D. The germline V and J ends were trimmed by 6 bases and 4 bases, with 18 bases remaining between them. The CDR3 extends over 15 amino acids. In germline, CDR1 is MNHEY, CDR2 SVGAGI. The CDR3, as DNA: TGTGCCAGCAGCTACCGGGCCCTCCGGGGCACTGAAGCTTTCTTT. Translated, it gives CASSYRALRGTEAFF.

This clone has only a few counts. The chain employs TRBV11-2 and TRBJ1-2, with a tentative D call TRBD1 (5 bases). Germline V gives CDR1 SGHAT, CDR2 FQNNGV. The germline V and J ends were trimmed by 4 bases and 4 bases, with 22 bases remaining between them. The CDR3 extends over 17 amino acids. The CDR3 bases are TGTGCCAGCAGCTCCCCCCAACAGGAAACCACCAGCTATGGCTACACCTTC. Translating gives CASSSPQQETTSYGYTF.

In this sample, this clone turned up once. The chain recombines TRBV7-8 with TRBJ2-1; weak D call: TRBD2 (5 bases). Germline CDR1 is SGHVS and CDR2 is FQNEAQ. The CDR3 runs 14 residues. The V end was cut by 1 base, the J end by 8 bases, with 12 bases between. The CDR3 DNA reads TGTGCCAGCAGCTTAGTTTTCGGAGGAGATGAGCAGTTCTTC. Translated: CASSLVFGGDEQFF.

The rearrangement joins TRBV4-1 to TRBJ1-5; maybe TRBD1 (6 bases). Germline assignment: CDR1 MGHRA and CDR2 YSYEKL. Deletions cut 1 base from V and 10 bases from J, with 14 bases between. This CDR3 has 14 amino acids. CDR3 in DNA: TGCGCCAGCAGCCAAGTCACAGGGCTAGAACCCCAGCATTTT. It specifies CASSQVTGLEPQHF.

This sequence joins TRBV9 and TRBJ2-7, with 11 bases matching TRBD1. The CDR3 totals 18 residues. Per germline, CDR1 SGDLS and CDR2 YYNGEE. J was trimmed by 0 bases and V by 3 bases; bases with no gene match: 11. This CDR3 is CASSDSGQGVASSYEQYF. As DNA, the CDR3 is TGTGCCAGCAGCGACTCGGGACAGGGGGTGGCGAGCTCCTACGAGCAGTACTTC.

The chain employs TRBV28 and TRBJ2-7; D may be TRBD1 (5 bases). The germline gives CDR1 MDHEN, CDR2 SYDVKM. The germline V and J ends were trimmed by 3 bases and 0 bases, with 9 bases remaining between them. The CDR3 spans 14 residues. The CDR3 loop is CASSLFRDSYEQYF. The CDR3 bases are TGTGCCAGCAGTTTGTTCAGGGACTCCTACGAGCAGTACTTC.

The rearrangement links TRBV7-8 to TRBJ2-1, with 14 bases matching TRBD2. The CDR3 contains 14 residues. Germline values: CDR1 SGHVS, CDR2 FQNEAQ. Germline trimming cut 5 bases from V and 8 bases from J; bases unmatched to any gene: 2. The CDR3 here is CASSRLAGGDEQFF. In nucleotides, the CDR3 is TGTGCCAGCAGCCGACTAGCGGGAGGGGATGAGCAGTTCTTC. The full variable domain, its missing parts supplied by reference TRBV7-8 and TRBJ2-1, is GAGVSQSPRYKVAKRGQDVALRCDPISGHVSLFWYQQALGQGPEFLTYFQNEAQLDKSGLPSDRFFAERPEGSVSTLKIQRTQQEDSAVYLCASSRLAGGDEQFFGPGTRLTVL.

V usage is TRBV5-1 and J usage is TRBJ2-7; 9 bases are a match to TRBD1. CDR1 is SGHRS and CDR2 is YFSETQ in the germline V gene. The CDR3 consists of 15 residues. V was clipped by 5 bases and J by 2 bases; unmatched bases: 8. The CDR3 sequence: CASRTGTGNTYEQYF. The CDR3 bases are TGCGCCAGCAGAACCGGGACAGGGAACACCTACGAGCAGTACTTC.

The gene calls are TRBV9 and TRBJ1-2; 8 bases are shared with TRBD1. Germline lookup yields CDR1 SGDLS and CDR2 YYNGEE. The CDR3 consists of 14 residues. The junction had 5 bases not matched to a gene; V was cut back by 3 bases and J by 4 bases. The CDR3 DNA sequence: TGTGCCAGCAGCGGAGCCGGGACAGGCTATGGCTACACCTTC. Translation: CASSGAGTGYGYTF. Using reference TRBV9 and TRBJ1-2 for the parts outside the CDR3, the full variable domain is DSGVTQTPKHLITATGQRVTLRCSPRSGDLSVYWYQQSLDQGLQFLIQYYNGEERAKGNILERFSAQQFPDLHSELNLSSLELGDSALYFCASSGAGTGYGYTFGSGTRLTVV.

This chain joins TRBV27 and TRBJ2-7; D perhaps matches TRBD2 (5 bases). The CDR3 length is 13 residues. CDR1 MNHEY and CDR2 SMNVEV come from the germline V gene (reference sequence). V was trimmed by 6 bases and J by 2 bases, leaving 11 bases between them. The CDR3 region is CASRSDGTYEQYF. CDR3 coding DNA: TGTGCCAGCAGATCGGACGGGACCTACGAGCAGTACTTC.

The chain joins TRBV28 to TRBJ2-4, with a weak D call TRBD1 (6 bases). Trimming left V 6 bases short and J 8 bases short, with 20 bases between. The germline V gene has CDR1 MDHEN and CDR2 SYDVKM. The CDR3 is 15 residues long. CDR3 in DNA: TGTGCCAGCAGAAAGACAGGAATGAGTTTGGACATTCAGTACTTC. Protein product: CASRKTGMSLDIQYF.

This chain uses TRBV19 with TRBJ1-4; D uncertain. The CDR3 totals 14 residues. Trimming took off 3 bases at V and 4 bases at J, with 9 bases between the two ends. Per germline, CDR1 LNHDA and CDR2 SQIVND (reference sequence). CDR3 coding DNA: TGTGCCAGTAGTATGGAACAGTTTAATGAAAAACTGTTTTTT. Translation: CASSMEQFNEKLFF.

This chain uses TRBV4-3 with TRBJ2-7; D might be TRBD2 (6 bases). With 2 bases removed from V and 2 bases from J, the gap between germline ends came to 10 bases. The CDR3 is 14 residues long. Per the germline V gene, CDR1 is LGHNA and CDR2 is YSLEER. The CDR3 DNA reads TGCGCCAGCAGCCAATACGGGGGAACCTACGAGCAGTACTTC. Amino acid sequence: CASSQYGGTYEQYF.

CDR3 loop: CASSFFSTGYNSPLHF. The DNA of the CDR3 is TGTGCCAGCAGCTTCTTTTCAACAGGTTACAATTCACCCCTCCACTTT. The chain couples TRBV7-2 to TRBJ1-6; D possibly corresponds to TRBD1 (5 bases). The CDR3 spans 16 residues. Trimming removed 3 bases from V and 7 bases from J, with 16 bases in between. Germline CDR1 is SGHTA and CDR2 is FQGNSA.

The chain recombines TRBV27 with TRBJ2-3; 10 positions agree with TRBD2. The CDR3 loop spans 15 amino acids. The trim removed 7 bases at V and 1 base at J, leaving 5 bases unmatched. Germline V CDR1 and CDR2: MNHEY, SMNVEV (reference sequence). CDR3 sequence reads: CASNSLAGGTDTQYF. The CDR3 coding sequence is TGTGCCAGCAATAGCCTAGCGGGGGGCACAGATACGCAGTATTTT.

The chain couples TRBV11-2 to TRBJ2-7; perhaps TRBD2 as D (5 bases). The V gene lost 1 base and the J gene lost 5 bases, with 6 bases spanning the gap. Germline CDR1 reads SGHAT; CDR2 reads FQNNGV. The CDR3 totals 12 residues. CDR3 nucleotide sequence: TGTGCCAGCAGCTTAGCCGGGAACGAGCAGTACTTC. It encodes CASSLAGNEQYF.

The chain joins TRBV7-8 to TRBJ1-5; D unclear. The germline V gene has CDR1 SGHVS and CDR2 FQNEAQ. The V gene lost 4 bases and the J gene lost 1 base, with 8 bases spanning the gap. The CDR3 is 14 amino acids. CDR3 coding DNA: TGTGCCAGCAGCTACAGTGCCAGCAATCAGCCCCAGCATTTT. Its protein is CASSYSASNQPQHF.

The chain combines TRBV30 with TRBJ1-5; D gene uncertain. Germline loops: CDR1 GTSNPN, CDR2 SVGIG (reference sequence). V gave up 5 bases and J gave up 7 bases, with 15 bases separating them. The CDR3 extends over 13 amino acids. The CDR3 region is CAWAPEGLQPQHF. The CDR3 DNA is TGTGCCTGGGCGCCGGAGGGTCTCCAGCCCCAGCATTTT.

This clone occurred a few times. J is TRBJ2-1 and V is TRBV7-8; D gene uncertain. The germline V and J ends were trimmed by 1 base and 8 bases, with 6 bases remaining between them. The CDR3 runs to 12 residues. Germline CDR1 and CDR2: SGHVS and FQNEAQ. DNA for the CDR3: TGTGCCAGCAGCTTAGGCGCCGATGAGCAGTTCTTC. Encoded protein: CASSLGADEQFF.